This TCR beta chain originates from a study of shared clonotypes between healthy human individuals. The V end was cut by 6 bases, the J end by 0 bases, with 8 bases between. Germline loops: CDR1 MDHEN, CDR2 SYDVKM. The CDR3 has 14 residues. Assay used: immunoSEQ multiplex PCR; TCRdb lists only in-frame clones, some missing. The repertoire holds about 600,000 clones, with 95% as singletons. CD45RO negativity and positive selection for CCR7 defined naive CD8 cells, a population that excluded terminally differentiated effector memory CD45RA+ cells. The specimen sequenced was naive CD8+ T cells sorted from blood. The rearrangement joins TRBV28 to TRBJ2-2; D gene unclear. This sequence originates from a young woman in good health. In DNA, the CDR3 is TGTGCCAGCAGAATAGGGTCGAACACCGGGGAGCTGTTTTTT. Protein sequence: CASRIGSNTGELFF.